The 5 T cell receptor beta chains below were found in one sample sequenced in a study of OX40 agonist ivuxolimab in advanced cancers. Measured with immunoSEQ multiplex PCR; TCRdb has only the in-frame clones, and not every one. This table holds some 30,000 clones, about nine tenths found once. The specimen was CD4+ or CD8+ T cells sorted from blood, collected in a trial of the OX40 agonist ivuxolimab. These TCRs come from an adult with an advanced solid tumor such as melanoma, head and neck, liver or kidney cancer.

The chain has TRBV18 and TRBJ2-7, with TRBD2 identical over 13 bases. The CDR3 is 18 residues long. Germline loops: CDR1 KGHSH, CDR2 LQKENI. Losses at the gene ends were 1 base for V and 4 bases for J; bases not matched to a gene: 10. The chain's CDR3 is CASSPLPGTSGIGYEQYF. Here the CDR3 DNA reads TGTGCCAGCTCACCACTCCCGGGGACTAGCGGGATAGGTTACGAGCAGTACTTC. The full variable domain, its missing parts supplied by reference TRBV18 and TRBJ2-7, is NAGVMQNPRHLVRRRGQEARLRCSPMKGHSHVYWYRQLPEEGLKFMVYLQKENIIDESGMPKERFSAEFPKEGPSILRIQQVVRGDSAAYFCASSPLPGTSGIGYEQYFGPGTRLTVT.

CDR3 sequence reads: CAIRTLTVHQPQHF. In DNA form, the CDR3 reads TGTGCCATCAGGACCTTGACAGTACATCAGCCCCAGCATTTT. The chain couples TRBV10-3 to TRBJ1-5, with TRBD1 as a possible D gene (5 bases). V lost 6 bases to trimming and J lost 5 bases, with 14 bases between them. From germline, CDR1 is ENHRY and CDR2 SYGVKD. The length of the CDR3 is 14 residues.

About this clone: A junction boundary mismatches the germline segment, possibly from a read error. Distinct nucleotide sequences in the sample also encode this CDR3. This chain uses TRBV27 with TRBJ2-5, with D possibly TRBD2 on 6 matching bases. Germline V lookup: CDR1 MNHEY, CDR2 SMNVEV (reference sequence). CDR3 size: 14 residues. CDR3 in DNA: TGTGCCAGCAGTTTATTCGGTCGCGGGGAGACCCAATACTTC. Translation gives CASSLFGRGETQYF.

V and J are TRBV19 and TRBJ2-7; the D gene could be TRBD1 or TRBD2 (5 bases each). This CDR3 is built from 13 residues. Trimming took off 4 bases at V and 4 bases at J, with 11 bases between the two ends. The V gene's germline CDR1 is LNHDA and CDR2 SQIVND (reference sequence). The CDR3 reads CASSRDRVYEQYF. The CDR3, as DNA: TGTGCCAGTAGTAGGGACCGCGTGTACGAGCAGTACTTC.

This clone has more than one count but fewer than ten. The chain couples TRBV11-1 to TRBJ2-1; the D gene is possibly TRBD2 (7 bases). The CDR3 is 16 residues long. The V end was cut by 9 bases, the J end by 3 bases, with 21 bases between. CDR1 is SGHAT and CDR2 is FQDESV in the germline V gene (reference sequence). This CDR3 is CASYPATGGVYNEQFF. The CDR3 DNA reads as TGTGCCAGTTATCCGGCGACGGGGGGCGTCTACAATGAGCAGTTCTTC. Variable domain in full (rest from reference TRBV11-1 and TRBJ2-1): EAEVAQSPRYKITEKSQAVAFWCDPISGHATLYWYRQILGQGPELLVQFQDESVVDDSQLPKDRFSAERLKGVDSTLKIQPAELGDSAMYLCASYPATGGVYNEQFFGPGTRLTVL.